This T cell receptor beta chain was recorded in a study of CD8 T cells in Susac syndrome. CD8+ and CD4+ T cells circulating in blood were sequenced for TCR beta. Controls matched for sex and age were healthy donors. Negative isolation yielded the CD8+ and CD4+ T cells, while FACS enriched the TEMRA cells. Findings and limits, study-wide: Individuals included in the TCR sequencing and HLA analysis were acknowledged by the study to be relatively few in number.

The V gene's germline CDR1 is SEHNR and CDR2 FQNEAQ (reference sequence). The CDR3 sequence is 16 residues long. The V segment lost 1 base and the J segment 5 bases; nucleotides outside the gene matches: 7. Reverse transcription of about 0.45 to 1 ug RNA was performed with random hexamers. One entry per CDR3 protein, called by TCRdb with MiXCR from the immunoSEQ multiplex PCR reads. The sample holds around 150,000 distinct CDR3 sequences, just under 95% seen once. About this clonotype itself: The antigen remains unidentified.

V gene TRBV7-9 combines with J gene TRBJ2-3, with 9 bases fitting TRBD1. Sequenced: CD4+ T cells from PBMCs. The source of this sequence is a human donor in good health. The CDR3 coding sequence is TGTGCCAGCAGCTTAGTAGGGGGACAGGGCGGAGATACGCAGTATTTT. It encodes CASSLVGGQGGDTQYF.